This T cell receptor (beta chain) was obtained from a study of blood T cells in healthy people across ages. Study context: Per two T cells, about one barcoded beta molecule was captured through template switching. Study-level findings and limits: The study lacked donor CMV status, which possibly confounded expanded clonotype changes. Diversity was higher, and naive CD4+ cells more numerous, in long-lived donors than in aged donors.

Regarding this clonotype: What it binds is unknown.

Sample-barcoded 5' priming and a J-beta primer mix drove a second PCR of roughly 6 to 12 cycles. Per sample, CDR3-containing paired-end reads numbered at least 2.5 million. Using its own MiXCR run on the 5' RACE reads, TCRdb lists one record per CDR3 protein. The sample contains about 1.6 million distinct CDR3 sequences, roughly 32% of which appear only once. This CDR3 region has 14 residues. The germline V gene has CDR1 MNHNY and CDR2 SVGAGI (reference sequence). The V gene lost 0 bases and the J gene lost 5 bases, with 9 bases spanning the gap. The source is a woman in her twenties or thirties in good health. The chain couples TRBV6-6 to TRBJ2-3; D not certain. Sample: blood. The CDR3 loop reads CASSYSPNRDTQYF. The CDR3 DNA sequence: TGTGCCAGCAGTTACTCCCCCAACAGAGATACGCAGTATTTT.